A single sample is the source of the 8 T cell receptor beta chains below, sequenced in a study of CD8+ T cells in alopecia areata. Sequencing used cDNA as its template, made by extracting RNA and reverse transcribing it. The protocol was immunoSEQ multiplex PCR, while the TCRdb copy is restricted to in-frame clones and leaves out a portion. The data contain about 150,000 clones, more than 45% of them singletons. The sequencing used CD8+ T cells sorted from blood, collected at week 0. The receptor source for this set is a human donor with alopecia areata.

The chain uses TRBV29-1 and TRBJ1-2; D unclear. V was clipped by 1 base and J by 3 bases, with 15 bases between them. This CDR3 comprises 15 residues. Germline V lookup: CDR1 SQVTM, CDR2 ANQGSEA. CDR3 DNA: TGCAGCGTTGAAGCCTTGGGTGGCACAGACTATGGCTACACCTTC. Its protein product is CSVEALGGTDYGYTF.

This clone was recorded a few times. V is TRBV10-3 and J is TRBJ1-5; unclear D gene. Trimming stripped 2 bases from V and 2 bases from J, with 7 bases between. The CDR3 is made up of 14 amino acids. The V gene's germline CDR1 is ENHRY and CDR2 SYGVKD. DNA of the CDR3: TGTGCCATCAGTGAGGCCGGGGGCAATCAGCCCCAGCATTTT. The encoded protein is CAISEAGGNQPQHF.

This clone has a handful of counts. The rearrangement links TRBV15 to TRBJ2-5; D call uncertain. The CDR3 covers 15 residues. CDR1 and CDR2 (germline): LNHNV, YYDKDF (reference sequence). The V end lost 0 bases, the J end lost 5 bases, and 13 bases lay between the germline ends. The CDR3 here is CATSRETTSGETQYF. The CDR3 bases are TGTGCCACCAGCAGAGAAACCACATCTGGGGAGACCCAGTACTTC.

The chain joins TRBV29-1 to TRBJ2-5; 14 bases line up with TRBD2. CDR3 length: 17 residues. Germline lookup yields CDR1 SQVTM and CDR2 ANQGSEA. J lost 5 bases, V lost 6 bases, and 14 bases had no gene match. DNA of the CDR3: TGCAGCGTCACCCCGACTAGCGGGGGGGCGGTGGTGGAGACCCAGTACTTC. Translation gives CSVTPTSGGAVVETQYF.

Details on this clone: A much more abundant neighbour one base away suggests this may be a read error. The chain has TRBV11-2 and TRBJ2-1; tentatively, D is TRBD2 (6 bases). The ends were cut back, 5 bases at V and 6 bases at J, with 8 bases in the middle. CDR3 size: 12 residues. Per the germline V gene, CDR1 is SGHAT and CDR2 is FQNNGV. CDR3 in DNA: TGTGCCAGCAGCCCCGGGGGCAATGAGCAGTTCTTC. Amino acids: CASSPGGNEQFF.

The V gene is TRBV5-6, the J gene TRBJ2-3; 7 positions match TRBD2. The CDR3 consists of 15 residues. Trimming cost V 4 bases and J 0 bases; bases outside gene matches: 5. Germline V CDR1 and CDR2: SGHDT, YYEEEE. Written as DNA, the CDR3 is TGTGCCAGCAGCCCGGCGGGGGAAAGCACAGATACGCAGTATTTT. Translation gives CASSPAGESTDTQYF.

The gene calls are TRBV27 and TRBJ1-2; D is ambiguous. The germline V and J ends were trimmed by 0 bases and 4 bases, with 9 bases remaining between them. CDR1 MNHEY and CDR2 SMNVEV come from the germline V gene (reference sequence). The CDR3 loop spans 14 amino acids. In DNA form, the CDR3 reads TGTGCCAGCAGTTTATCGAACAGCCTCTATGGCTACACCTTC. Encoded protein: CASSLSNSLYGYTF.

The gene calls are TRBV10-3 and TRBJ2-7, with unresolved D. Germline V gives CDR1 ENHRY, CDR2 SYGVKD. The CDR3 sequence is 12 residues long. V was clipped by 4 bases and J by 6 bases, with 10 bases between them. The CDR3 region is CAISGPTSEQYF. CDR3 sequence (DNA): TGTGCCATCAGTGGTCCCACATCCGAGCAGTACTTC.